This T cell receptor (beta chain) was identified during a study of response to subunit inactivated influenza vaccine. Via MiXCR, TCRdb re-called the RT-PCR reads, giving one row per CDR3 protein. Among almost 250,000 distinct CDR3 sequences listed, 10% to 15% were seen once. This clonotype was counted only a few times. The target antigen is unknown. Study results and limitations: Each seasonal influenza vaccination, the authors suggested, recruits few new T cells.

This sequence originates from a man between 50 and 59 years old who received an inactivated influenza vaccine. Sequenced material: non-naive T cells sorted from PBMCs, taken less than 15 days before vaccination.

The CDR3 DNA follows: TGCAGTGCTAGAGATCGGTCCCGCGGTAGTCAGGAGCAGTACTTC. Its translation: CSARDRSRGSQEQYF. J is TRBJ2-7 and V is TRBV20-1; D call uncertain. In germline, CDR1 is DFQATT, CDR2 SNEGSKA (reference sequence). The CDR3 extends over 15 amino acids. The germline V and J ends were trimmed by 0 bases and 7 bases, with 19 bases remaining between them.